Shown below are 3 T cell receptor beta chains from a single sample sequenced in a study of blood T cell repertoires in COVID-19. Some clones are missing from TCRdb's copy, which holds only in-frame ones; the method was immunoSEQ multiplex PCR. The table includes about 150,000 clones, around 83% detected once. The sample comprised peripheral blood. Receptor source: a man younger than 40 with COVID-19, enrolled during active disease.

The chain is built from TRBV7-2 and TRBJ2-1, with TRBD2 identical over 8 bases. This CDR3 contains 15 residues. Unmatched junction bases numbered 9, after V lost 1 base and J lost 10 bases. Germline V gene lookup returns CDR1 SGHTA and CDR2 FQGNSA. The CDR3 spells CASSLGLAGNREQFF. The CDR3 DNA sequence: TGTGCCAGCAGCTTAGGGCTAGCGGGTAATAGGGAGCAGTTCTTC.

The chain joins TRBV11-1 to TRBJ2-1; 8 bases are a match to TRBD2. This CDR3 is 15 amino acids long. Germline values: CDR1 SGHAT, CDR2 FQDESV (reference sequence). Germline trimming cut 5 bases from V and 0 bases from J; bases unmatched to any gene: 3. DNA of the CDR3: TGTGCCAGCAGCCCCCGGGAGGGCTCCTACAATGAGCAGTTCTTC. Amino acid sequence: CASSPREGSYNEQFF.

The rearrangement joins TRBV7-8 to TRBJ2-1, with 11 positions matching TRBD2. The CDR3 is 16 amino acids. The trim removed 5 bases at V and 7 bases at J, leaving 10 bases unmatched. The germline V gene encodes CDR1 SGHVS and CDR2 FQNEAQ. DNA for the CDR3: TGTGCCAGCAGCCTAACACTAGCGGGAGTTGGGAATGAGCAGTTCTTC. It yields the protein CASSLTLAGVGNEQFF.